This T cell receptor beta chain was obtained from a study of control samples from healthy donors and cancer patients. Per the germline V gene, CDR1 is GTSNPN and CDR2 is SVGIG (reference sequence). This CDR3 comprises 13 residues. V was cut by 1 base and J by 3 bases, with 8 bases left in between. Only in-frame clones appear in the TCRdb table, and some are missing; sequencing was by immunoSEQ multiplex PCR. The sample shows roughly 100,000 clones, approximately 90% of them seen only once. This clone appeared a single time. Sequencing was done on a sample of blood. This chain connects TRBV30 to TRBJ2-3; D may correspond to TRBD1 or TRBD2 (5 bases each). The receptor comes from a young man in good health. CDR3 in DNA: TGTGCCTGGAGTGGGGACGGAACAGATACGCAGTATTTT. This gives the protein CAWSGDGTDTQYF. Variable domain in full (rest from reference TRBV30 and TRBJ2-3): SQTIHQWPATLVQPVGSPLSLECTVEGTSNPNLYWYRQAAGRGLQLLFYSVGIGQISSEVPQNLSASRPQDRQFILSSKKLLLSDSGFYLCAWSGDGTDTQYFGPGTRLTVL.